This T cell receptor beta chain is from a study of cytotoxic CD8 clonotypes in ibrutinib-treated CLL. Libraries were prepared by immunoSEQ multiplex PCR; TCRdb keeps only in-frame clonotypes and omits some of them. The repertoire holds 110,000 to 150,000 clones, with 75% to 80% as singletons. This CDR3 spans 11 amino acids. Germline CDR1 SGHRS, CDR2 YFSETQ. V dropped 5 bases and J dropped 4 bases, with 6 bases sitting between them. This chain joins TRBV5-1 and TRBJ1-2; D is unclear. The specimen was PBMCs, collected after 24 months of ibrutinib treatment. This receptor was taken from a human donor with chronic lymphocytic leukemia. CDR3 region: CASRATYGYTF. The CDR3 bases are TGCGCCAGCAGGGCCACCTATGGCTACACCTTC.